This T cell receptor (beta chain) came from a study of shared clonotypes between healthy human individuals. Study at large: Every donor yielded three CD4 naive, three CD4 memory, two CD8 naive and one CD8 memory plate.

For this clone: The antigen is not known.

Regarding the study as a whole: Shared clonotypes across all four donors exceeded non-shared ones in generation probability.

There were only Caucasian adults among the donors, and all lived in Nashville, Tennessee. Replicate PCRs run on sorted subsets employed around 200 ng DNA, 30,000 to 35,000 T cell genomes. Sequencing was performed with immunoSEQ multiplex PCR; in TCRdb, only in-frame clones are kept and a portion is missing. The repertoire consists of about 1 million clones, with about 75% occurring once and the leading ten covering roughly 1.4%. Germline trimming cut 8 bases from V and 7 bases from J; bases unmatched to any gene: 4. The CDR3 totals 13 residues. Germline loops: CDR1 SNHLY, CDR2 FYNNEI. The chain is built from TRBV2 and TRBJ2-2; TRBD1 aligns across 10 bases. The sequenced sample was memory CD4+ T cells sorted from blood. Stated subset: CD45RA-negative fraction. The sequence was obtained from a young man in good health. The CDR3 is CASDRGPVGELFF. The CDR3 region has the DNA TGTGCCAGCGACAGGGGGCCCGTCGGGGAGCTGTTTTTT. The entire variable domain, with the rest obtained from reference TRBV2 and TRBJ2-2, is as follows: EPEVTQTPSHQVTQMGQEVILRCVPISNHLYFYWYRQILGQKVEFLVSFYNNEISEKSEIFDDQFSVERPDGSNFTLKIRSTKLEDSAMYFCASDRGPVGELFFGEGSRLTVL.